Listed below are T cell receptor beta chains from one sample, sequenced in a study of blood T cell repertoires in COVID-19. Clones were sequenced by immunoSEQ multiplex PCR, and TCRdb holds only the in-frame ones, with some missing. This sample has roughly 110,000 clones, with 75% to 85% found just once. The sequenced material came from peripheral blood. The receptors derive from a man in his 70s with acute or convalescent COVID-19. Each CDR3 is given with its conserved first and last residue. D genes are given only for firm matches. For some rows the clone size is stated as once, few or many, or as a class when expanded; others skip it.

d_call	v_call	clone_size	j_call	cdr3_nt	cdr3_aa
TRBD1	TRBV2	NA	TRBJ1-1	TGTGCCAGCAGTGTCGGGACAGGGAAGGGTGTAGCTTTCTTT	CASSVGTGKGVAFF
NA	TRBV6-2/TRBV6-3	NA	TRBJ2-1	TGTGCCAGCAGTTACCTCGGACAGTACAATGAGCAGTTCTTC	CASSYLGQYNEQFF
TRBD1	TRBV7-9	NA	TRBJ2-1	TGTGCCAGCAGCTCCCAAACAGGGGGTGTGGATGAGCAGTTCTTC	CASSSQTGGVDEQFF
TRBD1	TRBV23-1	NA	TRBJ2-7	TGCGCCAGCAGCCACCAACACGGACAGGGGCCCTACGAGCAGTACTTC	CASSHQHGQGPYEQYF
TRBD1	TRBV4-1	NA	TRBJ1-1	TGCGCCAGCAGCCACCCCACAGGGGGTAACACTGAAGCTTTCTTT	CASSHPTGGNTEAFF
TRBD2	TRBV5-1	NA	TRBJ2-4	TGCGCCAGCAGCTTGTACCCTAGCGGAGATAAGTACTTC	CASSLYPSGDKYF
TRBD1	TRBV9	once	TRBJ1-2	TGTGCCAGCAGCGTAGGTCCCCGGGACAGGGGTGGCTACACCTTC	CASSVGPRDRGGYTF
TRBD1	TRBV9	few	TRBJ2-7	TGTGCCAGCAGCACGACAGGGCACAGCGACGAGCAGTACTTC	CASSTTGHSDEQYF
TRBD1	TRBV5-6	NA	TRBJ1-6	TGTGCCAGCAGCGGGGGACAGGGAAGGTTGAATTCACCCCTCCACTTT	CASSGGQGRLNSPLHF
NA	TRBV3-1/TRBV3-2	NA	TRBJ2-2	TGTGCCAGCCAGGCGGGCACCGGGGAGCTGTTTTTT	CASQAGTGELFF
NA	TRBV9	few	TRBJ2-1	TGTGCCAGCAGCGTAAATTCTGGGGCCGTCTACAATGAGCAGTTCTTC	CASSVNSGAVYNEQFF
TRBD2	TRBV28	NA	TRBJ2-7	TGTGCCAGCAGTTTAAGTAGCGGGAGGCCCCTGGGGTACTTC	CASSLSSGRPLGYF
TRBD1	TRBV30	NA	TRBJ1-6	TGTGCCTGGACCACCGGGACAGTGTATAATTCACCCCTCCACTTT	CAWTTGTVYNSPLHF
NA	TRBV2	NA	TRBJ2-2	TGTGCCAGCAAACGGTCCGTGACAGGGAACACCGGGGAGCTGTTTTTT	CASKRSVTGNTGELFF
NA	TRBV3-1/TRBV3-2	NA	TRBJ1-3	TGTGCCAGCAGCCAAGTTCCAGGGTCTGGAAACACCATATATTTT	CASSQVPGSGNTIYF
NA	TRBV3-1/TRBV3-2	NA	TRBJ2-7	TGTGCCAGCAGTATCAGGACAGAGGGCTACGAGCAGTACTTC	CASSIRTEGYEQYF
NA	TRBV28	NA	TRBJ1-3	TGTGCCAGCAGTTCGTCCCAGACAGGAAACACCATATATTTT	CASSSSQTGNTIYF
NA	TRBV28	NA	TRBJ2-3	TGTGCCAGCAGCTCCCGGTCATCGGGTGACTACACAGATACGCAGTATTTT	CASSSRSSGDYTDTQYF
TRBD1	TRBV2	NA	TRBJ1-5	TGTGCCAGCAGATATCAACAGGGGCATCAGCCCCAGCATTTT	CASRYQQGHQPQHF
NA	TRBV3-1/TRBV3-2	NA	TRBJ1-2	TGTGCCAGCAGCCCAAGTGTGGGAGGAGGCTACACCTTC	CASSPSVGGGYTF
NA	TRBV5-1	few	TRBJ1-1	TGCGCCAGCAGCATCTCCTCGAGCACTGAAGCTTTCTTT	CASSISSSTEAFF
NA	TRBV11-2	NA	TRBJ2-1	TGTGCCAGCAGCTTACTGGACAGATACAATGAGCAGTTCTTC	CASSLLDRYNEQFF
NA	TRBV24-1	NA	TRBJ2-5	TGTGCCACCAGTGATTCCGTGGGGCTAGAGACCCAGTACTTC	CATSDSVGLETQYF
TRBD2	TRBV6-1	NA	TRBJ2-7	TGTGCCAGCAGTGAAGCCATGACTAGCGGGAGCTACGAGCAGTACTTC	CASSEAMTSGSYEQYF
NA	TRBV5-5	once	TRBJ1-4	TGTGCCAGCAGCTTGGCCGGGTGGGGCATAGAAGAAAAACTGTTTTTT	CASSLAGWGIEEKLFF
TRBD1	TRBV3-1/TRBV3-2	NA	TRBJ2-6	TGTGCCAGCAGCCTCCCGGGACAGAGGTCTGGGGCCAACGTCCTGACTTTC	CASSLPGQRSGANVLTF
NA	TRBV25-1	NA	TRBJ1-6	TGTGCCAGCAGTAGATCCACAGGGTGGGATTCACCCCTCCACTTT	CASSRSTGWDSPLHF
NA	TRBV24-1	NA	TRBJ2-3	TGTGCCACCAGTGACCCAGCAGGGCCATATACGCAGTATTTT	CATSDPAGPYTQYF
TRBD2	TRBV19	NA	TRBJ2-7	TGTGCCAGTAGTTCTGGACTAGCGGGGGCCCCCCCCTACGAGCAGTACTTC	CASSSGLAGAPPYEQYF
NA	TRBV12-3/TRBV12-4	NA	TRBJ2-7	TGTGCCAGCAGTTTTCGTGAGGCCGAGCAGTACTTC	CASSFREAEQYF
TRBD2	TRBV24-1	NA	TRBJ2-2	TGTGCCACCAGTGATTTAGGACTAGGGAACACCGGGGAGCTGTTTTTT	CATSDLGLGNTGELFF
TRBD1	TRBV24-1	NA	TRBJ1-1	TGTGCCACCAGTGAGGGACAGGGCACTGAAGCTTTCTTT	CATSEGQGTEAFF
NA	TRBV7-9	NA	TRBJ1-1	TGTGCCAGCAGCCCGCAGGGAAGGAACACTGAAGCTTTCTTT	CASSPQGRNTEAFF
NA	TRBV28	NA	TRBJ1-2	TGTGCCAGCAGTTTGGGGGCGAGTTACTATGGCTACACCTTC	CASSLGASYYGYTF
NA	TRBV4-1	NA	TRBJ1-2	TGCGCCAGCAGCCAAGATAGGGGCAGGAACTATGGCTACACCTTC	CASSQDRGRNYGYTF
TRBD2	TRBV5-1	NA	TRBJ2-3	TGCGCCAGCAGCTTGGCACTAGCGGGTAATACGCAGTATTTT	CASSLALAGNTQYF
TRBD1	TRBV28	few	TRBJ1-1	TGTGCCAGCAACTCTAGGACAGGTAAATTCGAAGCTTTCTTT	CASNSRTGKFEAFF
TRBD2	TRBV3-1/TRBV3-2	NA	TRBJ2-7	TGTGCCAGCAGCCCATGGACTAGCGGGACCTACGAGCAGTACTTC	CASSPWTSGTYEQYF
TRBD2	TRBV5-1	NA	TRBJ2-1	TGCGCCAGCAGCCTGGGACTAGCGACCTACAATGAGCAGTTCTTC	CASSLGLATYNEQFF
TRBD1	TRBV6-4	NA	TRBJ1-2	TGTGCCAGCAGTGAATTTACAGGGGGCAACTATGGCTACACCTTC	CASSEFTGGNYGYTF
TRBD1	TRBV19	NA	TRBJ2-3	TGTGCCTCCTCGGACAGGGGTACAGATACGCAGTATTTT	CASSDRGTDTQYF
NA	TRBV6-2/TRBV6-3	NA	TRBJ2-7	TGTGCCAGCAGTTACATACAGAGCTCCTACGAGCAGTACTTC	CASSYIQSSYEQYF
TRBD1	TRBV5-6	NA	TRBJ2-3	TGTGCCAGCAGCTTGGGGGCGGGACAGGGGGTAGCAGATACGCAGTATTTT	CASSLGAGQGVADTQYF
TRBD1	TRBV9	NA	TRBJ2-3	TGTGCCAGCAGCGTGGGACAGGGGGCCATAGATACGCAGTATTTT	CASSVGQGAIDTQYF
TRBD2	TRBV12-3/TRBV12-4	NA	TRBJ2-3	TGTGCCAGCAGATTAATTAGCGGGAGCGAGTATTTT	CASRLISGSEYF
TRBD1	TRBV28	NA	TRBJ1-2	TGTGCCAGCCTTAATCCGCAGGGGGCCTTCGGCTACACCTTC	CASLNPQGAFGYTF